These 21 T cell receptor beta chains came from one sample sequenced in a study of molecular identifiers for immune sequencing clone quantification. MiXCR, applied by TCRdb to the PCR reads, yields one record per CDR3 protein. The profile shows under 800,000 distinct CDR3 sequences, 25% of them singletons. The source material was naive CD8+ T cells from blood, with Jurkat cell RNA spiked in. Subset defined: FACS-sorted CD8+CD4-CCR7+CD45RA+ naive T cells. The receptors here all came from a human donor in good health. Some libraries in this study had Jurkat cell RNA spiked in.

This clonotype occurred many times. Here the CDR3 DNA reads TGTGCCCGCTCTGGTTCTGGGTATAGCAATCAGCCCCAGCATTTT. It encodes CARSGSGYSNQPQHF. The J gene is TRBJ1-5, the V gene TRBV30; the D is unclear. There are 15 residues in the CDR3. V was trimmed by 8 bases and J by 0 bases, leaving 17 bases between them. CDR1 GTSNPN and CDR2 SVGIG come from the germline V gene (reference sequence).

There are many counts of this clonotype. The chain recombines TRBV4-1 with TRBJ1-3; unclear D gene. Per germline, CDR1 MGHRA and CDR2 YSYEKL. Trimming took off 0 bases at V and 0 bases at J, with 6 bases between the two ends. The CDR3 totals 15 residues. The CDR3 spells CASSQDIPSGNTIYF. CDR3 nucleotide sequence: TGCGCCAGCAGCCAAGATATCCCCTCTGGAAACACCATATATTTT.

The sample holds a few counts of this clonotype. This chain uses TRBV6-5 with TRBJ2-5; no reliable D call. The CDR3 extends over 14 amino acids. Germline V gene sequence: CDR1 MNHEY, CDR2 SVGAGI. Trimming left V 5 bases short and J 0 bases short, with 10 bases between. The CDR3 loop reads CASSKHDYQETQYF. CDR3 coding DNA: TGTGCCAGCAGTAAACACGACTACCAAGAGACCCAGTACTTC.

This clonotype was detected many times. The chain employs TRBV29-1 and TRBJ2-3; D remains ambiguous. The CDR3 consists of 14 residues. CDR1 and CDR2 from the germline V gene are SQVTM and ANQGSEA. Trimming shortened V by 1 base and J by 0 bases, and 8 bases separated the two germline ends. The CDR3 loop is CSVEAKRSTDTQYF. The DNA for the CDR3 is TGCAGCGTTGAAGCAAAGCGAAGCACAGATACGCAGTATTTT.

This clonotype has just a few counts. The J gene is TRBJ1-4, the V gene TRBV12-3 or TRBV12-4; D unresolved. V was cut by 3 bases and J by 0 bases, with 17 bases left in between. The CDR3 spans 18 residues. The CDR3 coding sequence is TGTGCCAGCAGTTTTCAGAGGCAGCATGAAACAACTAATGAAAAACTGTTTTTT. It is translated as CASSFQRQHETTNEKLFF.

The genes are TRBV27 and TRBJ2-7, with D possibly matching TRBD2 (5 bases). Germline V gene data show CDR1 as MNHEY and CDR2 as SMNVEV (reference sequence). V was shortened by 6 bases and J by 4 bases, with 16 bases between the two germline ends. The CDR3 spans 14 residues. The CDR3 region is CASRPGQSGYEQYF. Here the CDR3 DNA reads TGTGCCAGCAGGCCGGGCCAGTCGGGGTACGAGCAGTACTTC.

Ten or more counts support this clonotype. The chain employs TRBV7-3 and TRBJ2-2; D call uncertain. The CDR3 is made up of 13 amino acids. Germline CDR1 SGHTA, CDR2 FQGTGA. V lost 0 bases, J lost 6 bases, and 5 bases lay in between. The CDR3 is CASSLTPAGELFF. CDR3 coding DNA: TGTGCCAGCAGCTTAACGCCGGCCGGGGAGCTGTTTTTT.

V is TRBV5-6 and J is TRBJ2-7, with no clear D. Looked up from germline, CDR1 is SGHDT and CDR2 is YYEEEE. Trimming pared 0 bases from V and 5 bases from J, leaving 6 bases between. CDR3 length equals 12 residues. CDR3 bases: TGTGCCAGCAGCTTGGGAGAGGACGAGCAGTACTTC. Its protein product is CASSLGEDEQYF.

This clonotype was recorded a few times. The genes are TRBV9 and TRBJ2-1; 8 positions match TRBD2. V shed 6 bases, J shed 4 bases, and the junction held 3 bases outside the gene matches. The germline V gene has CDR1 SGDLS and CDR2 YYNGEE. The CDR3 length is 13 residues. CDR3 amino acids: CASTGGAYNEQFF. Here the CDR3 DNA reads TGTGCCAGCACGGGGGGGGCGTACAATGAGCAGTTCTTC. Full variable domain (outside the CDR3, taken from reference TRBV9 and TRBJ2-1): DSGVTQTPKHLITATGQRVTLRCSPRSGDLSVYWYQQSLDQGLQFLIQYYNGEERAKGNILERFSAQQFPDLHSELNLSSLELGDSALYFCASTGGAYNEQFFGPGTRLTVL.

This clonotype was recorded at least ten times. V is TRBV11-2 and J is TRBJ2-3; 11 nucleotides align to TRBD2. The germline gives CDR1 SGHAT, CDR2 FQNNGV. The V and J ends lost 1 base and 0 bases, in that order; junction bases with no gene match: 0. The CDR3 length is 16 residues. The CDR3 nucleotides are TGTGCCAGCAGCTTAGGACTAGCGGGGAGCACAGATACGCAGTATTTT. It translates to CASSLGLAGSTDTQYF.

The chain joins TRBV28 to TRBJ2-3, with D maybe TRBD2 (6 bases). Germline CDR1 and CDR2: MDHEN and SYDVKM. This CDR3 spans 15 amino acids. Trimming cost V 5 bases and J 2 bases, with 14 bases left between them. DNA for the CDR3: TGTGCCAGCAGTCCCTGGGGGGAAAACACAGATACGCAGTATTTT. Translation gives CASSPWGENTDTQYF.

This clonotype was picked up one time. This may stem from a read error, because a much larger clone lies one nucleotide away. The rearrangement uses TRBV24-1 and TRBJ2-7, with a tentative D call TRBD1 (6 bases). This CDR3 spans 12 amino acids. Germline V gives CDR1 KGHDR, CDR2 SFDVKD. The CDR3 nucleotides are TGTGTCACCAGTGCAGGGGACTACGAGCAGTACTTC. This gives the protein CVTSAGDYEQYF.

This chain links TRBV7-9 with TRBJ2-1; 7 bases fit TRBD1. Trimming at V came to 5 bases and at J to 8 bases, leaving 6 bases not matched to a gene. CDR3 size: 13 residues. Germline V gene sequence: CDR1 SEHNR, CDR2 FQNEAQ (reference sequence). This CDR3 is CASSQTTGDEQFF. CDR3 sequence (DNA): TGTGCCAGCAGCCAGACCACAGGGGATGAGCAGTTCTTC.

The CDR3 region is CASSSSSPYEQYF. The DNA for the CDR3 is TGTGCCAGCAGCTCTAGCAGTCCCTACGAGCAGTACTTC. The chain uses TRBV5-5 and TRBJ2-7; possibly TRBD2 for D (5 bases). The CDR3 has 13 amino acids. The ends were cut back, 3 bases at V and 2 bases at J, with 9 bases in the middle. Germline CDR1 and CDR2: SGHKS and YYEKEE (reference sequence).

This clonotype was detected ten times or more. This chain connects TRBV12-3 or TRBV12-4 to TRBJ2-1; the D is unclear. Trimming shortened V by 2 bases and J by 12 bases, and 11 bases separated the two germline ends. The CDR3 sequence is 12 residues long. DNA for the CDR3: TGTGCCAGCAGTTTAAACCAATGGGGGCAGTTCTTC. Translated, it gives CASSLNQWGQFF.

This clonotype was counted ten times or more. The rearrangement joins TRBV7-2 to TRBJ2-3; a weak D match, TRBD2 (6 bases). The CDR3 has 15 amino acids. CDR1 and CDR2 from the germline V gene are SGHTA and FQGNSA. The V gene lost 4 bases and the J gene lost 0 bases, with 11 bases spanning the gap. This CDR3 is CASSSSSASTDTQYF. The CDR3 DNA reads TGTGCCAGCAGCTCCTCTAGCGCTAGCACAGATACGCAGTATTTT.

CDR3 protein: CASSRVAGTSGNYEQYF. CDR3 nucleotide sequence: TGTGCCAGCAGCCGAGTCGCCGGGACTAGCGGGAACTACGAGCAGTACTTC. The J gene is TRBJ2-7, the V gene TRBV4-2; the match to TRBD2 covers 13 bases. The CDR3 runs to 17 residues. Looked up from germline, CDR1 is LGHNA and CDR2 is YNFKEQ. V gave up 4 bases and J gave up 3 bases; unmatched junction bases: 9.

There are a few counts of this clonotype. The chain joins TRBV30 to TRBJ2-3; D gene unclear. Germline CDR1 and CDR2: GTSNPN and SVGIG (reference sequence). The CDR3 extends over 15 amino acids. Trimming left V 0 bases short and J 2 bases short, with 12 bases between. CDR3 loop: CAWSVGKIYTDTQYF. DNA for the CDR3: TGTGCCTGGAGTGTAGGCAAGATCTACACAGATACGCAGTATTTT.

This chain connects TRBV24-1 to TRBJ2-5; 12 bases are shared with TRBD2. CDR3 length equals 20 residues. Per germline, CDR1 KGHDR and CDR2 SFDVKD. The J segment lost 0 bases and the V segment lost 7 bases, leaving 17 bases of the junction unmatched. The CDR3 here is CATRAKKVLAGGRYQETQYF. As DNA, the CDR3 is TGTGCCACCAGGGCCAAAAAGGTACTAGCGGGGGGCAGGTACCAAGAGACCCAGTACTTC.

This clonotype came up many times. This chain uses TRBV3-1 with TRBJ1-5, with TRBD1 as a possible D gene (6 bases). The V end lost 4 bases, the J end lost 0 bases, and 10 bases lay between the germline ends. Germline V gene lookup returns CDR1 LGHDT and CDR2 YNNKEL (reference sequence). This CDR3 is built from 15 residues. The DNA of the CDR3 is TGTGCCAGCAGCCCGACAGGAGATAGCAATCAGCCCCAGCATTTT. This translates into CASSPTGDSNQPQHF.

This clonotype has at least ten counts. The chain couples TRBV28 to TRBJ2-5; D perhaps matches TRBD2 (6 bases). V lost 5 bases, J lost 9 bases, and 28 bases lay in between. Looked up from germline, CDR1 is MDHEN and CDR2 is SYDVKM. The CDR3 is 17 amino acids. The CDR3 DNA reads as TGTGCCAGCAGTCCCACCCCTGCGGGACGGTCCTCGGGTGCCCAGTACTTC. This codes for CASSPTPAGRSSGAQYF.